Each of the 28 T cell receptor beta chains below was sequenced from the same sample in a study of blood T cell repertoires in COVID-19 (dated by TCRdb to the early 2020s). Library preparation used the immunoSEQ multiplex PCR assay. In TCRdb, the immuneACCESS table is reduced to in-frame sequences with V and J assigned. These tables do not hold every clone; where another copy was compared, an unresolved V gene accounts for under half, and the others remain unexplained. Within this sample are some 250,000 clones, with over 80% of them counted one time only. The ten biggest clones cover 1.2% of the sample. Material for sequencing was PBMCs or T cells enriched from blood (not recorded which). The receptors derive from a human donor in a cohort exposed to, infected with or recovered from COVID-19 (not recorded which). The donor label of this sample is uncertain.

The table lists this clone with a count of one. The genes are TRBV15 and TRBJ1-5; 7 nucleotides agree with TRBD1. This CDR3 spans 13 amino acids. Germline V gene lookup returns CDR1 LNHNV and CDR2 YYDKDF (reference sequence). After removal of 8 bases from V and 7 bases from J, the junction contained 8 bases not matched to a gene. The CDR3 spells CATQGGDEQPQHF. CDR3 in DNA: TGTGCCACCCAGGGGGGAGATGAGCAGCCCCAGCATTTT.

J is TRBJ1-2 and V is TRBV18; 7 positions agree with TRBD1. With V trimmed by 2 bases and J by 0 bases, 3 bases remained unmatched. CDR3 length equals 15 residues. The germline CDR1 and CDR2 sequences are KGHSH and LQKENI. The CDR3: CASSPGDSPNYGYTF. The DNA for the CDR3 is TGTGCCAGCTCACCAGGGGACAGTCCTAACTATGGCTACACCTTC.

This chain joins TRBV10-2 and TRBJ1-6, with D perhaps matching TRBD1 (5 bases). Germline V gives CDR1 WSHSY, CDR2 SAAADI. Trimming shortened V by 2 bases and J by 7 bases, and 15 bases separated the two germline ends. CDR3 length equals 16 residues. The DNA for the CDR3 is TGCGCCAGCAGTGAGGGGGCAGGGCTGGGGAATTCACCCCTCCACTTT. This sequence encodes CASSEGAGLGNSPLHF.

The chain recombines TRBV7-9 with TRBJ2-3; 7 bases line up with TRBD2. V lost 1 base and J lost 2; bases outside the gene matches: 3. The CDR3 sequence is 15 residues long. Germline V gene data show CDR1 as SEHNR and CDR2 as FQNEAQ (reference sequence). The CDR3 DNA sequence: TGTGCCAGCAGCTTAGTTCGGGGGGACACAGATACGCAGTATTTT. Translated: CASSLVRGDTDTQYF.

The chain joins TRBV19 to TRBJ2-1; D unresolved. This CDR3 has 13 residues. V was shortened by 5 bases and J by 5 bases, with 10 bases between the two germline ends. Germline assignment: CDR1 LNHDA and CDR2 SQIVND (reference sequence). The CDR3 nucleotides are TGTGCCAGTAGTTGGAACAGCAACAATGAGCAGTTCTTC. Amino acid sequence: CASSWNSNNEQFF.

The chain employs TRBV4-1 and TRBJ2-3; TRBD2 aligns across 8 bases. Trimming cost V 1 base and J 9 bases; bases outside gene matches: 9. The CDR3 extends over 15 amino acids. Germline CDR1 MGHRA, CDR2 YSYEKL. CDR3 protein: CASSQVSGSGDTQYF. The CDR3 region has the DNA TGCGCCAGCAGCCAAGTCTCGGGTAGCGGGGACACGCAGTATTTT.

The chain couples TRBV24-1 to TRBJ1-2; 10 nucleotides line up with TRBD1. This CDR3 spans 18 amino acids. From germline, CDR1 is KGHDR and CDR2 SFDVKD. With 4 bases clipped from V and 8 bases from J, the junction kept 18 bases outside the gene matches. Written as DNA, the CDR3 is TGTGCCACCAGTGAACGACCTGGGACAGGGGCTACGAGGAAAGGCTACACCTTC. It encodes CATSERPGTGATRKGYTF.

The chain links TRBV27 to TRBJ1-6; D remains ambiguous. V was pared by 2 bases and J by 7 bases, with 9 bases between. The CDR3 totals 14 residues. The V gene's germline CDR1 is MNHEY and CDR2 SMNVEV (reference sequence). CDR3 in DNA: TGTGCCAGCAGTTTACCGGGGAGAAATTCACCCCTCCACTTT. Protein: CASSLPGRNSPLHF.

The genes are TRBV30 and TRBJ1-2; D gene uncertain. The CDR3 length is 12 residues. The ends were cut back, 0 bases at V and 4 bases at J, with 6 bases in the middle. CDR1 GTSNPN and CDR2 SVGIG come from the germline V gene (reference sequence). CDR3 sequence (DNA): TGTGCCTGGAGTGTGGGCTTCTATGGCTACACCTTC. This translates into CAWSVGFYGYTF. Combining the CDR3 with reference TRBV30 and TRBJ1-2 gives the whole variable domain SQTIHQWPATLVQPVGSPLSLECTVEGTSNPNLYWYRQAAGRGLQLLFYSVGIGQISSEVPQNLSASRPQDRQFILSSKKLLLSDSGFYLCAWSVGFYGYTFGSGTRLTVV.

J is TRBJ1-6 and V is TRBV11-2, with D perhaps matching TRBD1 (5 bases). Germline V gene lookup returns CDR1 SGHAT and CDR2 FQNNGV. CDR3 size: 17 residues. The V end lost 1 base, the J end lost 8 bases, and 18 bases lay between the germline ends. CDR3 nucleotides: TGTGCCAGCAGCTTAGTCCCAGTACCCGCGGGGGATTCACCCCTCCACTTT. Encoded protein: CASSLVPVPAGDSPLHF.

V gene TRBV2 combines with J gene TRBJ1-2, with D possibly matching TRBD1 (5 bases). V was cut by 5 bases and J by 0 bases, with 7 bases left in between. Germline loops: CDR1 SNHLY, CDR2 FYNNEI. The CDR3 is made up of 13 amino acids. CDR3 residues: CASSPGTNYGYTF. The CDR3 nucleotides are TGTGCCAGCAGTCCAGGGACTAACTATGGCTACACCTTC.

The CDR3 protein is CASRRSGGPTDTQYF. The CDR3 DNA reads as TGTGCCAGCAGACGCAGCGGGGGCCCCACAGATACGCAGTATTTT. The chain employs TRBV6-5 and TRBJ2-3; the match to TRBD2 covers 8 bases. After removal of 6 bases from V and 2 bases from J, the junction contained 7 bases not matched to a gene. CDR3 length: 15 amino acids. The germline gives CDR1 MNHEY, CDR2 SVGAGI.

The chain joins TRBV19 to TRBJ2-2; D call uncertain. The germline V and J ends were trimmed by 2 bases and 1 base, with 8 bases remaining between them. CDR3 size: 15 residues. Germline V lookup: CDR1 LNHDA, CDR2 SQIVND (reference sequence). The CDR3 region has the DNA TGTGCCAGTAGTATACAGACTGGGAACACCGGGGAGCTGTTTTTT. This gives the protein CASSIQTGNTGELFF. The whole variable domain, filled in from reference TRBV19 and TRBJ2-2, reads DGGITQSPKYLFRKEGQNVTLSCEQNLNHDAMYWYRQDPGQGLRLIYYSQIVNDFQKGDIAEGYSVSREKKESFPLTVTSAQKNPTAFYLCASSIQTGNTGELFFGEGSRLTVL.

The chain joins TRBV30 to TRBJ2-2, with 7 bases lining up with TRBD1. Germline CDR1 and CDR2: GTSNPN and SVGIG (reference sequence). The CDR3 totals 13 residues. The V gene end was trimmed by 4 bases and the J gene end by 5 bases; junction bases not matched to a gene: 4. For the CDR3, the DNA is TGTGCCTGGACAAGACAGGGAACCGGGGAGCTGTTTTTT. Translating gives CAWTRQGTGELFF. The full variable domain, with the rest looked up from reference TRBV30 and TRBJ2-2, is SQTIHQWPATLVQPVGSPLSLECTVEGTSNPNLYWYRQAAGRGLQLLFYSVGIGQISSEVPQNLSASRPQDRQFILSSKKLLLSDSGFYLCAWTRQGTGELFFGEGSRLTVL.

V is TRBV5-4 and J is TRBJ1-1, with D maybe TRBD1 (6 bases). Germline V lookup: CDR1 SGHNT, CDR2 YYREEE (reference sequence). V was cut by 0 bases and J by 5 bases, with 14 bases left in between. This CDR3 region has 15 residues. DNA of the CDR3: TGTGCCAGCAGCTTGGATTCGGCAGGGGTGACTGAAGCTTTCTTT. This encodes CASSLDSAGVTEAFF.

The chain carries TRBV6-5 and TRBJ2-7; no reliable D call. CDR3 length: 11 residues. Trimming took 6 bases from V and 6 from J, leaving 9 bases between them. Germline V gives CDR1 MNHEY, CDR2 SVGAGI. The CDR3 sequence: CASRLLGEQYF. The DNA of the CDR3 is TGTGCCAGCAGACTACTCGGCGAGCAGTACTTC.

The chain combines TRBV30 with TRBJ2-3; 8 bases align to TRBD2. The ends lost 0 bases at V and 7 bases at J; junction bases unmatched: 9. Germline V gene data show CDR1 as GTSNPN and CDR2 as SVGIG (reference sequence). CDR3 size: 15 residues. The DNA for the CDR3 is TGTGCCTGGAGTGTTTTACTAGCGGCTATACATACGCAGTATTTT. It is translated as CAWSVLLAAIHTQYF.

V and J are TRBV27 and TRBJ2-1; D may be TRBD2 (6 bases). In germline, CDR1 is MNHEY, CDR2 SMNVEV (reference sequence). The CDR3 has 15 residues. Trimming took off 2 bases at V and 0 bases at J, with 8 bases between the two ends. Here the CDR3 DNA reads TGTGCCAGCAGTTTAGCGGGGCTCTCCTACAATGAGCAGTTCTTC. Amino acids: CASSLAGLSYNEQFF.

V usage is TRBV19 and J usage is TRBJ1-1; D may be TRBD1 (6 bases). This CDR3 is built from 16 residues. The V end was cut by 4 bases, the J end by 1 base, with 16 bases between. The germline V gene has CDR1 LNHDA and CDR2 SQIVND (reference sequence). Here the CDR3 reads CASSTDRLWENTEAFF. The CDR3 nucleotides are TGTGCCAGTAGTACCGACAGGCTTTGGGAGAACACTGAAGCTTTCTTT.

The chain employs TRBV7-3 and TRBJ2-3; 7 nucleotides align to TRBD2. Per the germline V gene, CDR1 is SGHTA and CDR2 is FQGTGA. V dropped 0 bases and J dropped 4; count of bases not matched to a gene: 10. The CDR3 consists of 17 residues. The CDR3 protein is CASSLTASGAGADTQYF. The CDR3 bases are TGTGCCAGCAGCTTAACCGCGAGCGGGGCCGGGGCAGATACGCAGTATTTT.

This chain joins TRBV27 and TRBJ1-5; D perhaps matches TRBD1 (6 bases). The CDR3 has 15 amino acids. The V and J ends lost 3 bases and 4 bases respectively, with 13 bases between them. Germline CDR1 and CDR2: MNHEY and SMNVEV (reference sequence). This CDR3 is CASSFTTGLNQPQHF. CDR3 nucleotide sequence: TGTGCCAGCAGTTTCACAACAGGGTTGAATCAGCCCCAGCATTTT.

The chain carries TRBV6-2 or TRBV6-3 and TRBJ2-7; D may be TRBD2 (6 bases). Trimming shortened V by 6 bases and J by 2 bases, and 26 bases separated the two germline ends. Germline lookup yields CDR1 MNHEY and CDR2 SVGEGT. The CDR3 is 18 amino acids. As DNA, the CDR3 is TGTGCCAGCAGCGAACCCTCTCCGTGGGCGGGATCACCCTACGAGCAGTACTTC. Protein: CASSEPSPWAGSPYEQYF.

This clone has more than one count but fewer than ten. The CDR3 protein is CASSVSSGNTIYF. In DNA form, the CDR3 reads TGCGCCAGCAGTGTATCCTCTGGAAACACCATATATTTT. The V call is TRBV10-2, the J call TRBJ1-3; D is uncertain. Trimming stripped 4 bases from V and 0 bases from J, with 4 bases between. There are 13 residues in the CDR3. Germline V gene lookup returns CDR1 WSHSY and CDR2 SAAADI.

This chain uses TRBV5-1 with TRBJ2-7, with 12 positions matching TRBD1. The V segment lost 3 bases and the J segment 2 bases; nucleotides outside the gene matches: 6. Per germline, CDR1 SGHRS and CDR2 YFSETQ. The CDR3 spans 16 residues. This CDR3 reads CASSSGQGAVTYEQYF. The DNA of the CDR3 is TGCGCCAGCAGCTCGGGACAGGGGGCGGTTACCTACGAGCAGTACTTC.

The sample holds one count of this clone. This chain connects TRBV5-1 to TRBJ2-5; 7 nucleotides line up with TRBD2. CDR3 length: 15 residues. Germline loops: CDR1 SGHRS, CDR2 YFSETQ. V lost 3 bases, J lost 6 bases, and 11 bases stayed unmatched. Here the CDR3 reads CASSSMTRREKTQYF. The CDR3 coding sequence is TGCGCCAGCAGCTCAATGACTAGGCGGGAGAAGACCCAGTACTTC.

J is TRBJ1-4 and V is TRBV5-5, with 10 bases that match TRBD1. Germline-derived CDR1 and CDR2 are SGHKS and YYEKEE (reference sequence). The CDR3 is 14 amino acids. The V gene end was trimmed by 4 bases and the J gene end by 5 bases; junction bases not matched to a gene: 2. The CDR3 loop is CASSPDRGNEKLFF. The CDR3, as DNA: TGTGCCAGCAGCCCGGACAGGGGGAATGAAAAACTGTTTTTT.

This chain connects TRBV5-1 to TRBJ2-3; TRBD1 might be the D (6 bases). This CDR3 has 15 residues. Germline CDR1 is SGHRS and CDR2 is YFSETQ. V lost 4 bases and J lost 2, with 14 bases in between. The CDR3 DNA reads TGCGCCAGCAGCCCAGGACAGTTATCCACAGATACGCAGTATTTT. Translated, it gives CASSPGQLSTDTQYF. Full variable domain (remainder filled in from reference TRBV5-1 and TRBJ2-3): KAGVTQTPRYLIKTRGQQVTLSCSPISGHRSVSWYQQTPGQGLQFLFEYFSETQRNKGNFPGRFSGRQFSNSRSEMNVSTLELGDSALYLCASSPGQLSTDTQYFGPGTRLTVL.

The CDR3 DNA is TGCGCCAGCAGCTTGGAAGGAGGAGGCAATCAGCCCCAGCATTTT. Translation: CASSLEGGGNQPQHF. This sequence joins TRBV5-1 and TRBJ1-5; no firm D call. V shed 0 bases and J shed 2 bases, with 9 bases lying between them. Germline V gene lookup returns CDR1 SGHRS and CDR2 YFSETQ. CDR3 length equals 15 residues.